This T cell receptor beta chain was sequenced during a study of blood T cell repertoires in COVID-19 (dated by TCRdb to the early 2020s). Describing the broader study: The collaborator samples originated in the United States, Italy and Spain and spanned the acute and convalescent phases of COVID-19. The material from the prospective study consisted of cDNA or gDNA derived from T cells, B-cell-depleted T cells, or PBMCs. Subjects who had been exposed to COVID-19, were actively infected with it, or had recovered from it provided the deeply sampled blood TCRbeta repertoires that made up the dataset. A freely available public database, intended as a resource for researchers studying the immune response to SARS-CoV-2, is where the repertoires were released. Samples were obtained from the ongoing ImmuneRACE study (first 160 participants) and from approximately 1,200 subjects provided by 6 global collaborators. The sample metadata nearly always contained a de-identified subject ID, COVID-19 status, age in years and sex. Where HLA class I and class II types were available, the types were taken from metadata supplied by the sample provider, not from assay-based typing. Overall results and qualifications from the work: How much clinical and demographic metadata was included differed by source and by participant, and the metadata was provided uncurated.

The collaborating institutions used their own protocols to collect whole blood in K2EDTA tubes. For TCRbeta analysis, collaborators shipped samples in one of three forms: frozen whole blood, isolated PBMCs, or DNA extracted from either of those sample types. As for this clone: The antigen it binds to is not known. Qualities for individual bases were not recorded, and no much larger clone is one base off.

Relative to germline, V is missing 5 bases and J is missing 4 bases, with 9 bases of the junction outside any gene match. CDR1 and CDR2 were assigned from the germline V gene (reference sequence) as SEHNR and FQNEAQ. There are 15 amino acids in the CDR3, from cysteine to phenylalanine inclusive. The entry retains the CDR3 DNA only, 45 bases that are in frame from base 1. TCRbeta CDR3 regions were amplified from genomic DNA by means of the immunoSEQ Assay, a bias-controlled multiplex PCR. Per the source publication's procedure: Within the assay, amplification of reference gene primers was used to estimate how many nucleated cells each sample contained. To quantify the absolute abundance of each unique TCRbeta CDR3 rearrangement, sequence reads were collapsed and filtered. For each sample, productive Simpson clonality was calculated as the square root of Simpson's diversity index over productive rearrangements. Imported from immuneACCESS, the table was reduced by TCRdb to in-frame sequences with V and J called. These copies leave out some clones; in studies compared against another copy, an unresolved V gene accounts for under half, and the cause of the remainder is not known. V and J calls and clone size are those listed in that table; D and trimming were worked out from the DNA. For this sample there are fewer than 250,000 clones; less than 90% appear just once. Jointly, the top ten make up approximately 1.7% of the sample.

Recombination linked TRBV7-9 to TRBJ1-1; 8 bases in between match TRBD1. Sequencing was performed on peripheral blood. This receptor was identified in a man between 70 and 80 years old with acute or convalescent COVID-19. CDR3 protein: CASSPRTGIGTEAFF. At the DNA level, the sequence is TGTGCCAGCAGCCCCCGGACAGGGATAGGCACTGAAGCTTTCTTT. The entire variable domain, with the stretches around the CDR3 drawn from the reference TRBV7-9 and TRBJ1-1 proteins, is DTGVSQNPRHKITKRGQNVTFRCDPISEHNRLYWYRQTLGQGPEFLTYFQNEAQLEKSRLLSDRFSAERPKGSFSTLEIQRTEQGDSAMYLCASSPRTGIGTEAFFGQGTRLTVV.